The T cell receptor beta chain described here comes from a study of shared clonotypes between healthy human individuals (dated by TCRdb to 2019 to 2021). Regarding the research as a whole: Two women and a few men aged 18 to 49 years were included in the cohort. To estimate repertoire size and how much clonotypes are shared between individuals, the study performed deep sequencing of blood TCR repertoires from a handful of healthy adults. For each donor, CD4 naive and CD4 memory were each run on three plates, CD8 naive on two plates, and CD8 memory on one plate. Libraries were prepared and TCR repertoires were sequenced by different laboratories using diverse techniques, in order to increase sequencing depth and limit assay-specific biases. Between about 0.94 and 8.9 billion PBMCs per donor were obtained by leukapheresis.

The donors were healthy, HIV-negative adults with no recently reported acute infections or vaccinations. All donors were Caucasian adults living in Nashville, Tennessee, USA. CD4+ T cells were enriched through magnetic negative selection, after which naive cells were positively selected on CD45RA and the remaining negative fraction served as the memory subset. Blood was collected by leukapheresis, and PBMCs were isolated by Ficoll-Histopaque density gradient centrifugation and then cryopreserved in liquid nitrogen vapor phase. Analytical flow cytometry was used to check the purity and quantity of every magnetically sorted T cell population. From each sorted fraction, genomic DNA was isolated and quantified by UV absorbance on a Nanodrop 2000c. The paper's findings and limits, for the study overall: Estimated clonotype richness was generally larger for naive than for memory subsets. Approximately 4.8% of naive CD4, 3.5% of naive CD8, around 2.3% of memory CD4, and less than 0.45% of memory CD8 clonotypes were shared across several donors. Higher generation probabilities were observed for clonotypes shared by all four sorted-subset donors than for non-shared clonotypes. Incomplete sequencing was indicated by rarefaction of sorted-subset datasets, despite the large sequencing depth. Sampling was restricted to blood, and TCR repertoires in tissue are likely to differ from TCR repertoires in blood. Because the study included only a small number of donors, the genetic and exposure-history diversity represented was limited. Based on pairwise subsampling, the degree of clonotype sharing among donors was expected to be affected by sequencing depth.

Points on this clone: What this receptor recognizes is not known. There are no base qualities to consult, and no much larger clone falls within one base.

Deletion took 1 base off V and 4 bases off J, with a span of 14 bases between the germline ends. For CDR1 and CDR2, the germline V gene lists MGHRA and YSYEKL. The CDR3 runs 16 amino acids, cysteine and phenylalanine included. The entry retains the CDR3 DNA only, 48 bases that are in frame from base 1. TCR CDR3 regions were amplified from genomic DNA by multiplex PCR using the deep immunoSEQ assay. Genomic DNA extracted from each cell subset was distributed evenly over all wells of several immunoSEQ 96-well plates, and each plate served as one replicate. For sorted subsets, each replicate PCR was loaded with about 0.2 ug genomic DNA, equivalent to approximately 33,000 T cell genomes. The purified libraries were quantified using a Qubit 3.0 fluorometer, sized with a Bioanalyzer 2100, and then quantified again using the KAPA Library Quantification kit. Every immunoSEQ 96-well plate was sequenced on a separate single-read 150-cycle Illumina NextSeq 550 flow cell. In the source study's methods: Because the immunoSEQ output held only junctional sequences and lacked quality scores, the filtering could not match the filtering applied to full-length reads. Sequences were annotated with PyIR, a Python wrapper for IgBLAST v1.9, using IMGT germline references to assign V/J genes and CDR3. Any read was removed if the V/J assignment was weak (E-value above 1e-6), the CDR3 was missing, or the read contained stop codons, out-of-frame junctions, or ambiguous translated residues. A V3J clonotype was defined by an identical inferred V gene, J gene, and CDR3 amino acid sequence. To compute the percentage overlap between repertoires, the number of shared unique clonotypes was divided by the size of the smaller repertoire. Repertoire richness was assessed with RTK rarefaction, the Chao1 estimator, and Recon v2.1 estimates of unobserved clonotypes. For all TCRbeta clonotypes obtained by the gDNA method from a handful of donors, generation probabilities were computed with OLGA. Held by TCRdb, this immuneACCESS table contains in-frame sequences only and omits some clones. Under half of the omission traces to an unresolved V gene where checked; the cause of the rest is unknown. V and J calls and clone size are as listed in that table; D and trimming were resolved from the DNA. Counted in this sample were some 500,000 clones; about 96% of them appeared once. The ten largest account for 0.055% to 0.075% of the sample.

The chain employs TRBV4-1 and TRBJ2-1; no D gene is confidently identified. Sequenced: naive CD4+ T cells sorted from blood. The label giving this sample's cell subset or site can be read as: CD45RA+ positively selected. The source is a woman aged 25 to 39 in good health. The nucleotide sequence is TGCGCCAGCAGCCAAGGAGACCGACGCACTTACAATGAGCAGTTCTTC. Its protein is CASSQGDRRTYNEQFF.